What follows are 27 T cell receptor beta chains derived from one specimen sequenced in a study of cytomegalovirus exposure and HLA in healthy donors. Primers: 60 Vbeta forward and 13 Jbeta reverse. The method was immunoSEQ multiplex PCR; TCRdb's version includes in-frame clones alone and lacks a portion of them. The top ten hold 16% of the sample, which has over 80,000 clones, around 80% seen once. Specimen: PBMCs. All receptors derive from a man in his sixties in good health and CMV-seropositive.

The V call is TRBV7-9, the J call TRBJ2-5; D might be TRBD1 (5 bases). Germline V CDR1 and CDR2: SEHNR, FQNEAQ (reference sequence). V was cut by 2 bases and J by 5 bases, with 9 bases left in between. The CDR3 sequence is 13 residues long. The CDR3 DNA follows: TGTGCCAGCAGCTTACTACAGGAGGAGACCCAGTACTTC. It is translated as CASSLLQEETQYF.

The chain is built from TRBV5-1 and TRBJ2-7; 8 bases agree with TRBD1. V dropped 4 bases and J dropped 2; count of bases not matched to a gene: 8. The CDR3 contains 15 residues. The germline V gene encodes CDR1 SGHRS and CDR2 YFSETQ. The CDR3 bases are TGCGCCAGCAGCCTGGCTGGACAGGGTACCTACGAGCAGTACTTC. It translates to CASSLAGQGTYEQYF.

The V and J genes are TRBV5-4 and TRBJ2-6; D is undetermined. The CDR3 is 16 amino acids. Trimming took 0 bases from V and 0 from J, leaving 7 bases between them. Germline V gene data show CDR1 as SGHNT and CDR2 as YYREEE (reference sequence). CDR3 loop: CASSLVGTSGANVLTF. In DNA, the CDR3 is TGTGCCAGCAGCTTGGTCGGTACCTCTGGGGCCAACGTCCTGACTTTC. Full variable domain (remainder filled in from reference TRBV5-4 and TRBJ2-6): ETGVTQSPTHLIKTRGQQVTLRCSSQSGHNTVSWYQQALGQGPQFIFQYYREEENGRGNFPPRFSGLQFPNYSSELNVNALELDDSALYLCASSLVGTSGANVLTFGAGSRLTVL.

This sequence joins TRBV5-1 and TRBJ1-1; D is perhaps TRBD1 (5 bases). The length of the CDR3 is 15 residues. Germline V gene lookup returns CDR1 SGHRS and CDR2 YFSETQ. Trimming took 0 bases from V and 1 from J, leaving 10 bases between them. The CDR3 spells CASSLEAGQNTEAFF. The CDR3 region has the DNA TGCGCCAGCAGCTTGGAGGCAGGGCAGAACACTGAAGCTTTCTTT.

The CDR3 DNA reads TGTGCCAGCAGTCACATCCCAGGGGGCATCACTGAAGCTTTCTTT. It translates to CASSHIPGGITEAFF. J is TRBJ1-1 and V is TRBV27; 8 bases match TRBD1. The J segment lost 4 bases and the V segment lost 5 bases, leaving 9 bases of the junction unmatched. The germline V gene has CDR1 MNHEY and CDR2 SMNVEV (reference sequence). CDR3 length: 15 amino acids.

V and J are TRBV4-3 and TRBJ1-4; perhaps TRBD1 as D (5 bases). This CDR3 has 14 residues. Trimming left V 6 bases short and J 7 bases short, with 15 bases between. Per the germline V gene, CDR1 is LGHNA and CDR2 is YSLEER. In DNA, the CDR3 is TGCGCCAGCAGTCTTCAGGGTGTAGCTGAAAAACTGTTTTTT. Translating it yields CASSLQGVAEKLFF.

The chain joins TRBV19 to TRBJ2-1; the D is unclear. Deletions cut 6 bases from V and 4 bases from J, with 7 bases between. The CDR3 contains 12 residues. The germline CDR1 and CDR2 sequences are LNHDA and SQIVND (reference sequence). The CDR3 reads CASSLLYNEQFF. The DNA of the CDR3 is TGTGCCAGTAGCCTGTTATACAATGAGCAGTTCTTC.

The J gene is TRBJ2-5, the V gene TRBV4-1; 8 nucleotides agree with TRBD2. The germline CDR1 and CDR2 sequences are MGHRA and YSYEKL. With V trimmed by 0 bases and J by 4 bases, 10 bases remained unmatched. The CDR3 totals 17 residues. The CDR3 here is CASSQDQLVAGLETQYF. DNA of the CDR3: TGCGCCAGCAGCCAAGATCAGCTGGTAGCGGGGTTAGAGACCCAGTACTTC.

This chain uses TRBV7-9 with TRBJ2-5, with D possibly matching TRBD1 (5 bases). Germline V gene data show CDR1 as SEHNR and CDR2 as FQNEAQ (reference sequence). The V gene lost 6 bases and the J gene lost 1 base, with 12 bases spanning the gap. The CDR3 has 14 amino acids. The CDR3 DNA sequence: TGTGCCAGCAGTTACCAGGGTTTCCAAGAGACCCAGTACTTC. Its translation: CASSYQGFQETQYF.

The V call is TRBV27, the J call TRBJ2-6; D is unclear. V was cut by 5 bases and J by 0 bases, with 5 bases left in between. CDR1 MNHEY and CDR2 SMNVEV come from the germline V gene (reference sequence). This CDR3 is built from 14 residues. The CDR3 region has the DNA TGTGCCAGCAGTGTCCGCTCTGGGGCCAACGTCCTGACTTTC. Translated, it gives CASSVRSGANVLTF.

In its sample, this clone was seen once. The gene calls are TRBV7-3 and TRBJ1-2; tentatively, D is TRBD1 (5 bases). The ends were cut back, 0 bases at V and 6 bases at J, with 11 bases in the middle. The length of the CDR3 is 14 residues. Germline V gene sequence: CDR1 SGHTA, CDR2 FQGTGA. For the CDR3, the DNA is TGTGCCAGCAGCTTAACGGGGGGGAATGATGGCTACACCTTC. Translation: CASSLTGGNDGYTF.

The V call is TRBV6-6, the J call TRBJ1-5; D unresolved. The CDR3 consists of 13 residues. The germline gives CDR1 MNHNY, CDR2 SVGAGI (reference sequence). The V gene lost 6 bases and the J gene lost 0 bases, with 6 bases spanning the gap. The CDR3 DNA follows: TGTGCCAGCAGGGAGGATAGCAATCAGCCCCAGCATTTT. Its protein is CASREDSNQPQHF.

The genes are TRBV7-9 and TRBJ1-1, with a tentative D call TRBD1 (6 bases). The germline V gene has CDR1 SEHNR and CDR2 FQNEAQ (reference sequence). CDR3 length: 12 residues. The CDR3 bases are TGTTCCACCTGGGGGGGGCAGGCTGAAGCTTTCTTT. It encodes CSTWGGQAEAFF.

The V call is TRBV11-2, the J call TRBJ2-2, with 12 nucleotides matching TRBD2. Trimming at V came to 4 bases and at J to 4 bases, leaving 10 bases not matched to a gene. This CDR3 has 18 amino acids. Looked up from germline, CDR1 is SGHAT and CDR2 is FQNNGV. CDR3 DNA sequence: TGTGCCAGCAGCTCGCCCGGGACTAGCGGGTGGGTCACCGGGGAGCTGTTTTTT. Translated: CASSSPGTSGWVTGELFF.

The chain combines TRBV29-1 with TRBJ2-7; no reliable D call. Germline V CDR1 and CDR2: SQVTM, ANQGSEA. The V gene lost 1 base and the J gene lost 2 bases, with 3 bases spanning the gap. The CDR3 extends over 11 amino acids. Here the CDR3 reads CSVEVTYEQYF. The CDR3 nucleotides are TGCAGCGTTGAAGTTACCTACGAGCAGTACTTC.

CDR3 sequence reads: CASSVAAGGLNEQFF. In DNA, the CDR3 is TGTGCCAGCAGCGTAGCAGCGGGGGGGCTCAATGAGCAGTTCTTC. V gene TRBV9 combines with J gene TRBJ2-1, with 10 bases that match TRBD2. V shed 0 bases, J shed 6 bases, and the junction held 3 bases outside the gene matches. CDR3 length: 15 residues. Germline V lookup: CDR1 SGDLS, CDR2 YYNGEE. Filled out from reference TRBV9 and TRBJ2-1, the complete variable domain reads DSGVTQTPKHLITATGQRVTLRCSPRSGDLSVYWYQQSLDQGLQFLIQYYNGEERAKGNILERFSAQQFPDLHSELNLSSLELGDSALYFCASSVAAGGLNEQFFGPGTRLTVL.

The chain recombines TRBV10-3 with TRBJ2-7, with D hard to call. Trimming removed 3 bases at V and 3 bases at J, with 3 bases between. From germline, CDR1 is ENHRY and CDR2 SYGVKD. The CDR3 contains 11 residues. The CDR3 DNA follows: TGTGCCATCAGTGATCTCTACGAGCAGTACTTC. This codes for CAISDLYEQYF.

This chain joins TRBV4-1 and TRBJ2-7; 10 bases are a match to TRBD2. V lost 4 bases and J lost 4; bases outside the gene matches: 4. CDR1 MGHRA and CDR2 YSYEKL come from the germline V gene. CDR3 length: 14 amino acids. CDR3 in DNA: TGCGCCAGCAGCCTTAGCGGGGGGCGATACGAGCAGTACTTC. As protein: CASSLSGGRYEQYF.

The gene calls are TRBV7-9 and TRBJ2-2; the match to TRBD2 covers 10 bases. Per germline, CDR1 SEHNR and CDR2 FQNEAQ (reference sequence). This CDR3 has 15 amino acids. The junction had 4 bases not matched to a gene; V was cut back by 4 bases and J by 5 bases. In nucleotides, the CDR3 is TGTGCCAGCAGCTCGGGACTAGCGAGTACCGGGGAGCTGTTTTTT. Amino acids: CASSSGLASTGELFF. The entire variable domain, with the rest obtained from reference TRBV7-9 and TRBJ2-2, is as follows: DTGVSQNPRHKITKRGQNVTFRCDPISEHNRLYWYRQTLGQGPEFLTYFQNEAQLEKSRLLSDRFSAERPKGSFSTLEIQRTEQGDSAMYLCASSSGLASTGELFFGEGSRLTVL.

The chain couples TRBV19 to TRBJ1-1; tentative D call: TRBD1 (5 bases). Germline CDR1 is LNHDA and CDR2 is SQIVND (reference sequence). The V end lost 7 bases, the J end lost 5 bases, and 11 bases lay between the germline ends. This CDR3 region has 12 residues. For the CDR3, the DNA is TGTGCCAGTAAAGGAGGGGATACTGAAGCTTTCTTT. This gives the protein CASKGGDTEAFF.

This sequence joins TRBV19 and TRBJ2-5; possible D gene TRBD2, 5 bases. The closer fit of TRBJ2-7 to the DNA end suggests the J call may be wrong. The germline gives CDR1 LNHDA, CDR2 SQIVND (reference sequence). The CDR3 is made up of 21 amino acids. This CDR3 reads CASSYGPNPFSAHNRSYEQYF. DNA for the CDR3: TGTGCCAGTAGTTACGGACCTAACCCTTTTAGCGCGCATAACCGCTCCTACGAGCAGTACTTC.

The CDR3 DNA reads TGTGCCAGCAGCTGGACAGGGCTCCTCTCAACTTATGGCTACACCTTC. Encoded protein: CASSWTGLLSTYGYTF. The rearrangement joins TRBV7-2 to TRBJ1-2; 8 nucleotides match TRBD1. V was pared by 4 bases and J by 5 bases, with 12 bases of the junction left unmatched. The CDR3 has 16 residues. Germline V gives CDR1 SGHTA, CDR2 FQGNSA.

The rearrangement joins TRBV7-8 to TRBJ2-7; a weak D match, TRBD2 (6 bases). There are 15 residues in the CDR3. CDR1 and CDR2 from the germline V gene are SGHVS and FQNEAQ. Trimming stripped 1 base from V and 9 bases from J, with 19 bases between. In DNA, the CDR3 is TGTGCCAGCAGCTTAGGACGGGACTCCTCGTTCGGGCAGTACTTC. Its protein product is CASSLGRDSSFGQYF. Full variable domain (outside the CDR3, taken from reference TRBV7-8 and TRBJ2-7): GAGVSQSPRYKVAKRGQDVALRCDPISGHVSLFWYQQALGQGPEFLTYFQNEAQLDKSGLPSDRFFAERPEGSVSTLKIQRTQQEDSAVYLCASSLGRDSSFGQYFGPGTRLTVT.

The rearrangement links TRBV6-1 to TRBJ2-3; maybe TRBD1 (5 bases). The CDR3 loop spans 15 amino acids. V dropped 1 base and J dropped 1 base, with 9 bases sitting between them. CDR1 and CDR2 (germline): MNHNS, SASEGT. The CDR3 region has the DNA TGTGCCAGCAGTGAAGGGGGCAGGGGCACAGATACGCAGTATTTT. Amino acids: CASSEGGRGTDTQYF.

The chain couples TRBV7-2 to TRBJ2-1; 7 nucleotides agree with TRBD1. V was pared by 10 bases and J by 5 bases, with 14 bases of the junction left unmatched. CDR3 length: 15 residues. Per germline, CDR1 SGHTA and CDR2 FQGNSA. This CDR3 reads CATYPPGQINNEQFF. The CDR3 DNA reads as TGTGCCACCTACCCACCGGGACAGATTAACAATGAGCAGTTCTTC.

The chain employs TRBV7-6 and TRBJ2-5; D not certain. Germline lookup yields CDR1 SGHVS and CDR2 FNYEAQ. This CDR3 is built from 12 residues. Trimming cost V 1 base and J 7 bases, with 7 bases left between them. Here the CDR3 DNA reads TGTGCCAGCAGCTTAGATAGTGGGACCCAGTACTTC. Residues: CASSLDSGTQYF.

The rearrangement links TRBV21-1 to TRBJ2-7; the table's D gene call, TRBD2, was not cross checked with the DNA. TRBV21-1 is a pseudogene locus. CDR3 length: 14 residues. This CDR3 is CASSKANLSGEQYF. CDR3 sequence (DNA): TGTGCCAGCAGCAAAGCGAATCTTTCCGGGGAGCAGTACTTC.